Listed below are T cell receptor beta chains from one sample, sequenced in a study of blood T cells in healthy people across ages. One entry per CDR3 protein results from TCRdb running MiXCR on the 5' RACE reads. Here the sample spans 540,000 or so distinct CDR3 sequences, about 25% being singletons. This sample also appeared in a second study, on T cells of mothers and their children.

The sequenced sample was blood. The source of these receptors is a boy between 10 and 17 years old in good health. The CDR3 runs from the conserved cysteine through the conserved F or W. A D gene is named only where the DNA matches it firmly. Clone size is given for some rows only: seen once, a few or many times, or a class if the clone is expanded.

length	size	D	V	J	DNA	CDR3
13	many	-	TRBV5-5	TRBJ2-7	TGTGCCAGCAGCTTGGTCTCCTCCTACGAGCAGTACTTC	CASSLVSSYEQYF
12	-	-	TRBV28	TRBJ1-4	TGTGCCAGCAGTCCCCCTGTTGAAAAACTGTTTTTT	CASSPPVEKLFF
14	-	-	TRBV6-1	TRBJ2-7	TGTGCCTCTCTACCGGCGGGGGCATATCACGAGCAGTACTTC	CASLPAGAYHEQYF
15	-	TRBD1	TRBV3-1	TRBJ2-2	TGTGCCAGCGGCACCGGGACAGGAAACACCGGGGAGCTGTTTTTT	CASGTGTGNTGELFF
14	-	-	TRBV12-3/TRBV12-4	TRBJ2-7	TGTGCCAGCAGTTACCGACTAGTGCCATGGGAGCAGTACTTC	CASSYRLVPWEQYF
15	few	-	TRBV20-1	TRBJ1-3	TGCAGTGCTAGGAAGACAGGTTCCTCTGGAAACACCATATATTTT	CSARKTGSSGNTIYF
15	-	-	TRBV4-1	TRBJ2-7	TGCGCCAGCAGCCAATATTCGGGTAACCCGTACGAGCAGTACTTC	CASSQYSGNPYEQYF
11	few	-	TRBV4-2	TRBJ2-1	TGTGCCAGCAGCCAAGTCAATGAGCAGTTCTTC	CASSQVNEQFF
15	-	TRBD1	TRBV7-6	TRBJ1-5	TGTGCCAGCAGCTTAGGCCAGGGGGTAGGTCAGCCCCAGCATTTT	CASSLGQGVGQPQHF
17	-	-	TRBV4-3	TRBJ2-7	TGCGCCAGCAGCCAAGATGGAGGAGGAAGGAGCTCCTACGAGCAGTACTTC	CASSQDGGGRSSYEQYF
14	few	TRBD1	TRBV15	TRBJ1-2	TGTGCCACCAGCATCGCAGGGGGAGGGGGTAGCTACACCTTC	CATSIAGGGGSYTF
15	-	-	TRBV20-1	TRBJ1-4	TGCAGTGCTAGAGCCAGGACCTCAGTGGGTGAAAAACTGTTTTTT	CSARARTSVGEKLFF
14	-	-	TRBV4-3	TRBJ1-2	TGCGCCAGCAGCCAGGGACCGCTGAACTATGGCTACACCTTC	CASSQGPLNYGYTF
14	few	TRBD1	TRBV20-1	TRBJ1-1	TGCAGTGCCAACCCGGGACAGGGTGGGTTGGAAGCTTTCTTT	CSANPGQGGLEAFF
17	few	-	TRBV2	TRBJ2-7	TGTGCCAGCAGTGCAACGTCCGGGGAGATAAGCTCCTACGAGCAGTACTTC	CASSATSGEISSYEQYF
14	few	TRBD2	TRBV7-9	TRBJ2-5	TGTGCCAGCAGCGTTAGCGGGAGTGGGGAGACCCAGTACTTC	CASSVSGSGETQYF
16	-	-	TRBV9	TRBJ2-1	TGTGCCAGCCTAAGGAGAGGGCCTAGCTCCTACAATGAGCAGTTCTTC	CASLRRGPSSYNEQFF
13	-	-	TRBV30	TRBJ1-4	TGTGCCTGTTCGCGGGGTGGAGGCGAAAAACTGTTTTTT	CACSRGGGEKLFF
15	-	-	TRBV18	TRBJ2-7	TGTGCCAGCTCACCGTCGACTATCCCTACCGCCGAGCAGTACTTC	CASSPSTIPTAEQYF
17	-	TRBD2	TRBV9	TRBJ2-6	TGTGCCAGCAGCGTAGATGGCGGGGGGTCTGGGGCCAACGTCCTGACTTTC	CASSVDGGGSGANVLTF
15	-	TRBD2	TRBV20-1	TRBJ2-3	TGCAGTGCTAGGCCGACTAGCGCGAGCACAGATACGCAGTATTTT	CSARPTSASTDTQYF
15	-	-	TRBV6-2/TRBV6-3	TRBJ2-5	TGTGCCAGCAGTTACTCGAAACAGGGTGGCGAGACCCAGTACTTC	CASSYSKQGGETQYF
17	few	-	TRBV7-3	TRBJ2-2	TGTGCCAGCAGACCTCCTCGGGGCTACCAGAACACCGGGGAGCTGTTTTTT	CASRPPRGYQNTGELFF
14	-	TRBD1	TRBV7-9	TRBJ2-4	TGTGCCAGCAGCTCCGGACAGGCCCAAAACATTCAGTACTTC	CASSSGQAQNIQYF
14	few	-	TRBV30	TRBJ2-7	TGTGCCTGGAGTGCAGGGGCAGAACTTCACGAGCAGTACTTC	CAWSAGAELHEQYF
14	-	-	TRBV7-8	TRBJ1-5	TGTGCCAGCAGCCCCGAGACCGGGGCAGATACGCAGCATTTT	CASSPETGADTQHF
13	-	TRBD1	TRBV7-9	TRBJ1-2	TGTGCCAGCAGCACCACAGGGGGAAATGGCTACACCTTC	CASSTTGGNGYTF
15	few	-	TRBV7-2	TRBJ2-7	TGTGCCAGCAGCGGCGGGGGCCCCAGCTCCTACGAGCAGTACTTC	CASSGGGPSSYEQYF
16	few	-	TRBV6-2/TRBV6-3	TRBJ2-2	TGTGCCAGCAGATATCTAGGGCCGGGGGGCGCCGGGGAGCTGTTTTTT	CASRYLGPGGAGELFF
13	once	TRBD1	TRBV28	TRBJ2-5	TGTGCCAGCAGGCCACAGGGGCAAGAGACCCAGTACTTC	CASRPQGQETQYF
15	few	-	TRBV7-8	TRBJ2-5	TGTGCCAGCAGCTCTGTTGGCAGGGGCGGCGAGACCCAGTACTTC	CASSSVGRGGETQYF
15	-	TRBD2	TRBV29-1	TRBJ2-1	TGCAGCGTCGACTCGGGACTAGGATTCTCCAATGAGCAGTTCTTC	CSVDSGLGFSNEQFF
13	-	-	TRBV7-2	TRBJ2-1	TGTGCCAGCAGCTTATTAGACCTCAATGAGCAGTTCTTC	CASSLLDLNEQFF
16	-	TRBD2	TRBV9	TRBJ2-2	TGTGCCAGCAGCGCGGGGACTAGCGGAAACACCGGGGAGCTGTTTTTT	CASSAGTSGNTGELFF
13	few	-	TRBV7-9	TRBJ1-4	TGTGCCAGCAGCGCCACCCTGGAGGAAAAACTGTTTTTT	CASSATLEEKLFF
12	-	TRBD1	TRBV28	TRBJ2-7	TGTGCCAGCAGTTTGCCCGGGGACAGGCAAGGGTTC	CASSLPGDRQGF
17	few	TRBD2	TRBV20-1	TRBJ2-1	TGCAGTGCTACTCCCATTCTCATGCGGGAGGGCCCCAATGAGCAGTTCTTC	CSATPILMREGPNEQFF
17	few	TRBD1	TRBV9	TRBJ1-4	TGTGCCAGCAGCTCCAGGACAGGGATAACAACTAATGAAAAACTGTTTTTT	CASSSRTGITTNEKLFF
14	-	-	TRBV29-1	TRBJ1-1	TGCAGCGCCTGTTTTCCAGGGCAGAACACTGAAGCTTTCTTT	CSACFPGQNTEAFF
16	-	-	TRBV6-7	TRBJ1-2	TGTGCCAGCACCGTAACGAGGGCGGAAGCTAACTATGGCTACACCTTC	CASTVTRAEANYGYTF
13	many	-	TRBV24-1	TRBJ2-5	TGTGCCACCAGTGATAACAGGGTCGAGACCCAGTACTTC	CATSDNRVETQYF
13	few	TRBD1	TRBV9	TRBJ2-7	TGTGCCAGCAGCGTAGACAGGGGCCACGAGCAGTACTTC	CASSVDRGHEQYF
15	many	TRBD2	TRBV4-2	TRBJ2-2	TGTGCCAGCAGCCAAGGAGCGGGAGACGCCGGGGAGCTGTTTTTT	CASSQGAGDAGELFF
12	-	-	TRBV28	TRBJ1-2	TGTGCCAGCAGCGGGGGCAACTATGGCTACACCTTC	CASSGGNYGYTF
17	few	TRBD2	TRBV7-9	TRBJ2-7	TGTGCCAGCAGCTCGTCGACTAGCGGAAAGAGCTCCTACGAGCAGTACTTC	CASSSSTSGKSSYEQYF
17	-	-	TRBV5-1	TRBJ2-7	TGCGCCAGCAGCTTGGGCCCCGGAGGAGGGTCAAGGAACGAGCAGTACTTC	CASSLGPGGGSRNEQYF
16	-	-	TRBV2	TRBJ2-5	TGTGCCAGCAGTGAGGGTCGGGTTCTCGTCCAAGAGACCCAGTACTTC	CASSEGRVLVQETQYF
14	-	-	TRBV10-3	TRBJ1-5	TGTGCCATCAGTAGACAGGCTAGCAATCAGCCCCAGCATTTT	CAISRQASNQPQHF
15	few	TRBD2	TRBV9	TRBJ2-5	TGTGCCAGCAGCGTAACGACTAGCGGGAGAGAGACCCAGTACTTC	CASSVTTSGRETQYF
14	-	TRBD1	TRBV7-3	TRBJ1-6	TGTGCCAGCAGCTTAGGGGACAGGAATTCACCCCTCCACTTT	CASSLGDRNSPLHF